What follows are 16 T cell receptor beta chains derived from one specimen sequenced in a study of blood T cell repertoires in COVID-19 (dated by TCRdb to 2018 to 2020). Libraries were prepared through the immunoSEQ multiplex PCR assay. Imported from immuneACCESS, the table was reduced by TCRdb to in-frame sequences with V and J called. These copies leave out some clones; in studies compared against another copy, an unresolved V gene accounts for under half, and the cause of the remainder is not known. Here the sample has around 100,000 clones; 87% occur a single time. The top ten hold 15% of the sample. Specimen: peripheral blood. These receptors originate from a human donor in a cohort sampled during active COVID-19.

This sequence joins TRBV19 and TRBJ2-7, with 7 positions matching TRBD2. J lost 0 bases, V lost 6 bases, and 5 bases had no gene match. The germline V gene has CDR1 LNHDA and CDR2 SQIVND (reference sequence). The CDR3 covers 14 residues. CDR3 nucleotides: TGTGCCAGTAGCTCGGGGGGACCCTCCTACGAGCAGTACTTC. It is translated as CASSSGGPSYEQYF.

This rearrangement joins TRBV7-2 to TRBJ2-7, with 7 nucleotides matching TRBD2. The V gene end was trimmed by 5 bases and the J gene end by 2 bases; junction bases not matched to a gene: 9. From germline, CDR1 is SGHTA and CDR2 FQGNSA. CDR3 length: 15 residues. The CDR3 is CASSPMRGGPYEQYF. In nucleotides, the CDR3 is TGTGCCAGCAGCCCAATGCGGGGAGGGCCCTACGAGCAGTACTTC.

Only a few counts were recorded for this clone. The gene calls are TRBV21-1 and TRBJ2-1; the D segment call TRBD1 is taken from the table without a DNA check. TRBV21-1 has pseudogene status. The CDR3 contains 17 residues. CDR3 sequence: CASSLRTGVFSYNEQFF. The CDR3 DNA is TGTGCCAGCAGCCTCCGGACAGGGGTCTTTTCCTACAATGAGCAGTTCTTC.

The CDR3 loop reads CASSPWTVNTGELFF. In nucleotides, the CDR3 is TGTGCCAGCAGCCCATGGACTGTGAACACCGGGGAGCTGTTTTTT. The chain recombines TRBV9 with TRBJ2-2; D possibly corresponds to TRBD2 (5 bases). The CDR3 has 15 residues. V was pared by 4 bases and J by 1 base, with 11 bases between. CDR1 and CDR2 (germline): SGDLS, YYNGEE. Combining the CDR3 with reference TRBV9 and TRBJ2-2 gives the whole variable domain DSGVTQTPKHLITATGQRVTLRCSPRSGDLSVYWYQQSLDQGLQFLIQYYNGEERAKGNILERFSAQQFPDLHSELNLSSLELGDSALYFCASSPWTVNTGELFFGEGSRLTVL.

The chain links TRBV6-2 or TRBV6-3 to TRBJ1-5; 8 bases line up with TRBD1. CDR3 length equals 16 residues. Germline lookup yields CDR1 MNHEY and CDR2 SVGEGT. V shed 0 bases and J 4 bases; nucleotides not matched to a gene: 5. This chain's CDR3 is CASSYSRTGRNQPQHF. DNA of the CDR3: TGTGCCAGCAGTTACTCTCGGACAGGGAGGAATCAGCCCCAGCATTTT.

The chain joins TRBV27 to TRBJ2-1; 14 bases map to TRBD2. Germline V gene sequence: CDR1 MNHEY, CDR2 SMNVEV (reference sequence). V was pared by 6 bases and J by 6 bases, with 13 bases of the junction left unmatched. The CDR3 contains 18 residues. CDR3: CASREGTSGSGGVNEQFF. CDR3 bases: TGTGCCAGCAGGGAGGGGACTAGCGGGAGTGGTGGGGTCAATGAGCAGTTCTTC.

For this clone: Other DNA sequences from this sample encode an identical CDR3 as well. The chain couples TRBV2 to TRBJ1-1; 9 bases line up with TRBD1. The CDR3 is made up of 15 amino acids. V lost 3 bases, J lost 5 bases, and 7 bases stayed unmatched. Germline loops: CDR1 SNHLY, CDR2 FYNNEI. This CDR3 is CASSDPGGQGTEAFF. CDR3 DNA sequence: TGTGCCAGCAGTGATCCTGGTGGACAGGGGACTGAAGCTTTCTTT.

The rearrangement joins TRBV5-6 to TRBJ1-1; 8 bases line up with TRBD1. CDR1 is SGHDT and CDR2 is YYEEEE in the germline V gene. This CDR3 has 15 amino acids. Unmatched junction bases numbered 6, after V lost 4 bases and J lost 1 base. The CDR3 is CASSPYGQGNTEAFF. CDR3 nucleotides: TGTGCCAGCAGCCCATACGGACAGGGGAACACTGAAGCTTTCTTT. Together with reference TRBV5-6 and TRBJ1-1, the CDR3 gives the full variable domain: DAGVTQSPTHLIKTRGQQVTLRCSPKSGHDTVSWYQQALGQGPQFIFQYYEEEERQRGNFPDRFSGHQFPNYSSELNVNALLLGDSALYLCASSPYGQGNTEAFFGQGTRLTVV.

The chain recombines TRBV9 with TRBJ2-1; tentative D call: TRBD1 (6 bases). V was shortened by 0 bases and J by 10 bases, with 17 bases between the two germline ends. Germline V gene lookup returns CDR1 SGDLS and CDR2 YYNGEE. This CDR3 has 15 amino acids. As DNA, the CDR3 is TGTGCCAGCAGCGTAGCCGGACAGTCCTTAACGGAGCAGTTCTTC. Encoded protein: CASSVAGQSLTEQFF.

The rearrangement links TRBV28 to TRBJ2-1; D not resolved. Germline V gene lookup returns CDR1 MDHEN and CDR2 SYDVKM. V was clipped by 3 bases and J by 9 bases, with 12 bases between them. The length of the CDR3 is 13 residues. The CDR3 bases are TGTGCCAGCAGTTTTCCCTCAGCGCCTGAGCAGTTCTTC. This gives the protein CASSFPSAPEQFF.

This rearrangement joins TRBV3-1 (or the pseudogene TRBV3-2) to TRBJ2-7; 9 bases fit TRBD1. The CDR3 has 15 residues. The V gene end was trimmed by 4 bases and the J gene end by 2 bases; junction bases not matched to a gene: 6. Germline V gene lookup returns CDR1 LGHDT and CDR2 YNNKEL (reference sequence). The CDR3 protein is CASSLGTGTTYEQYF. As DNA, the CDR3 is TGTGCCAGCAGCCTCGGGACAGGGACTACCTACGAGCAGTACTTC.

The chain has TRBV5-5 and TRBJ2-5; 7 positions agree with TRBD2. The CDR3 is 16 residues long. Unmatched junction bases numbered 6, after V lost 0 bases and J lost 1 base. Germline CDR1 reads SGHKS; CDR2 reads YYEKEE (reference sequence). The CDR3 sequence: CASSLGREWGQETQYF. The CDR3 nucleotides are TGTGCCAGCAGCTTGGGGCGGGAGTGGGGCCAAGAGACCCAGTACTTC.

The chain employs TRBV10-3 and TRBJ2-2; 7 nucleotides agree with TRBD2. The V gene end was trimmed by 10 bases and the J gene end by 5 bases; junction bases not matched to a gene: 7. This CDR3 spans 13 amino acids. The V gene's germline CDR1 is ENHRY and CDR2 SYGVKD. The CDR3: CATTAGVTGELFF. The CDR3 DNA reads TGTGCCACGACGGCGGGAGTAACCGGGGAGCTGTTTTTT.

The chain employs TRBV11-2 and TRBJ2-3; possibly TRBD2 for D (7 bases). The V gene's germline CDR1 is SGHAT and CDR2 FQNNGV. The CDR3 totals 13 residues. V lost 5 bases, J lost 6 bases, and 12 bases lay in between. In nucleotides, the CDR3 is TGTGCCAGCAGCCGAGGGGGGGTTGATACGCAGTATTTT. Protein product: CASSRGGVDTQYF.

This clone was counted a single time. In the same sample, other DNA sequences code for this CDR3. This sequence joins TRBV6-5 and TRBJ2-7; 10 bases agree with TRBD1. This CDR3 region has 14 residues. Trimming took 2 bases from V and 4 from J; bases not matched to a gene: 2. Germline V lookup: CDR1 MNHEY, CDR2 SVGAGI. CDR3 sequence: CASSYGTGVYEQYF. In DNA form, the CDR3 reads TGTGCCAGCAGTTACGGGACAGGGGTGTACGAGCAGTACTTC.

The rearrangement uses TRBV7-2 and TRBJ2-3, with 10 bases that match TRBD2. The CDR3 is made up of 15 amino acids. The V gene's germline CDR1 is SGHTA and CDR2 FQGNSA. J lost 4 bases, V lost 6 bases, and 7 bases had no gene match. CDR3 region: CASSLSGGAPDTQYF. The CDR3 bases are TGTGCCAGCAGTTTGAGCGGGGGGGCCCCAGATACGCAGTATTTT.